One sample yielded the 11 T cell receptor beta chains listed below, sequenced in a study of long-term antiretroviral therapy in people with HIV. Survey-level resolution applied to immunoSEQ assay v3.0. Libraries were prepared by immunoSEQ multiplex PCR; TCRdb keeps only in-frame clonotypes and omits some of them. The sample consists of 40,000 or so clones, 80% to 90% of them appearing once. This material consisted of unsorted PBMCs, taken 0.3 years after starting antiretroviral therapy. The source of these receptors is a man aged 18 to 29 with HIV.

This clone was recorded once. The chain uses TRBV7-3 and TRBJ2-3; 11 bases match TRBD1. Germline V gives CDR1 SGHTA, CDR2 FQGTGA. The CDR3 loop spans 17 amino acids. J was trimmed by 1 base and V by 6 bases; bases with no gene match: 9. CDR3 bases: TGTGCCAGCAGACCTGGACAGGGGGCAGGAGGCACAGATACGCAGTATTTT. Protein product: CASRPGQGAGGTDTQYF.

The chain's CDR3 is CASIEDRTSRANVLTF. The DNA of the CDR3 is TGCGCCAGCATAGAAGATCGCACAAGTCGGGCCAACGTCCTGACTTTC. The chain links TRBV10-1 to TRBJ2-6; D not resolved. Per germline, CDR1 WNHNN and CDR2 SYGVQD (reference sequence). This CDR3 has 16 residues. The ends were cut back, 7 bases at V and 5 bases at J, with 18 bases in the middle.

The rearrangement links TRBV5-1 to TRBJ2-5; 7 bases align to TRBD2. The CDR3 contains 15 residues. V lost 4 bases, J lost 5 bases, and 11 bases stayed unmatched. In germline, CDR1 is SGHRS, CDR2 YFSETQ. CDR3 sequence: CASSPDVGGDETQYF. The CDR3 DNA reads TGCGCCAGCAGCCCAGACGTGGGAGGGGACGAGACCCAGTACTTC.

The rearrangement uses TRBV6-5 and TRBJ1-2; D may be TRBD1 (5 bases). The CDR3 runs 13 residues. Germline lookup yields CDR1 MNHEY and CDR2 SVGAGI. V dropped 6 bases and J dropped 0 bases, with 8 bases sitting between them. CDR3 residues: CASSQGANYGYTF. The CDR3 coding sequence is TGTGCCAGCAGCCAGGGAGCTAACTATGGCTACACCTTC.

V is TRBV15 and J is TRBJ2-3; 7 bases map to TRBD1. CDR3 length: 15 residues. The J segment lost 4 bases and the V segment lost 5 bases, leaving 9 bases of the junction unmatched. Germline assignment: CDR1 LNHNV and CDR2 YYDKDF (reference sequence). CDR3 loop: CATSSSGGASDTQYF. CDR3 bases: TGTGCCACCAGCTCATCAGGGGGTGCCTCAGATACGCAGTATTTT.

The chain couples TRBV13 to TRBJ2-1, with TRBD1 identical over 8 bases. Germline trimming cut 3 bases from V and 8 bases from J; bases unmatched to any gene: 3. Germline V lookup: CDR1 PRHDT, CDR2 FYEKMQ (reference sequence). The CDR3 is 13 residues long. This CDR3 reads CASSFQGADEQFF. The CDR3 nucleotides read TGTGCCAGCAGCTTTCAGGGGGCTGATGAGCAGTTCTTC.

This clone was observed a handful of times. V gene TRBV11-2 combines with J gene TRBJ2-7; 9 bases line up with TRBD1. CDR1 and CDR2 (germline): SGHAT, FQNNGV. The V and J ends lost 8 bases and 0 bases, in that order; junction bases with no gene match: 5. The CDR3 is made up of 14 amino acids. CDR3 residues: CASEPGQGSYEQYF. For the CDR3, the DNA is TGTGCCAGCGAGCCGGGACAGGGCTCCTACGAGCAGTACTTC.

The chain uses TRBV2 and TRBJ1-5, with 7 bases matching TRBD1. CDR1 is SNHLY and CDR2 is FYNNEI in the germline V gene. The CDR3 covers 16 residues. The trim removed 7 bases at V and 4 bases at J, leaving 13 bases unmatched. CDR3 in amino acids: CASNEFQDRKNQPQHF. The CDR3 DNA is TGTGCCAGCAACGAGTTCCAGGACAGGAAAAATCAGCCCCAGCATTTT.

Within the sample, this clone is medium-sized. The sample contains more than one DNA sequence encoding this CDR3. The genes are TRBV6-6 and TRBJ2-7; 7 bases are a match to TRBD2. The V gene's germline CDR1 is MNHNY and CDR2 SVGAGI (reference sequence). V lost 0 bases to trimming and J lost 5 bases; unmatched junction nucleotides: 4. The CDR3 is 14 residues long. Here the CDR3 reads CASSYSPGRDEQYF. The CDR3 DNA is TGTGCCAGCAGTTACTCGCCAGGGAGGGACGAGCAGTACTTC.

The chain has TRBV5-1 and TRBJ1-1; D may be TRBD1 (6 bases). Germline CDR1 reads SGHRS; CDR2 reads YFSETQ. The CDR3 contains 15 residues. V dropped 0 bases and J dropped 4 bases, with 13 bases sitting between them. CDR3 DNA sequence: TGCGCCAGCAGCTTGGCCGGGGGGCACAGCACTGAAGCTTTCTTT. Its translation: CASSLAGGHSTEAFF.

This chain connects TRBV5-5 to TRBJ2-7; 7 bases align to TRBD1. The germline V gene has CDR1 SGHKS and CDR2 YYEKEE (reference sequence). J lost 3 bases, V lost 5 bases, and 8 bases had no gene match. The length of the CDR3 is 14 residues. The CDR3 DNA reads TGTGCCAGCAGTCCAGGGGGATTTTTCTACGAGCAGTACTTC. Protein: CASSPGGFFYEQYF.